This T cell receptor (beta chain) was retrieved from a study of blood T cell repertoires in COVID-19. About the research overall: T cells, B-cell-depleted T cells, or PBMCs supplied cDNA or gDNA.

Followed over time, Seattle patients had been enrolled while infection was active. Original processing methods: Amplified reference gene primers provided the basis for estimating nucleated cell counts. Using immunoSEQ multiplex PCR, the repertoire was profiled, and TCRdb retains in-frame clones only, with some absent. That table gives V, J and clone size, and the DNA gave D and trimming. The sample carries about 440,000 clones, about 91% recorded once. Sample: peripheral blood. The clonotype comes from a woman between 45 and 65 years old with COVID-19, enrolled during active disease.

DNA for the CDR3: TGTGCCTGGAGTACCAAAACAGGGGGCAACACTGAAGCTTTCTTT. Encoded protein: CAWSTKTGGNTEAFF. The chain links TRBV30 to TRBJ1-1; TRBD1 matches 9 bases. After removal of 2 bases from V and 2 bases from J, the junction contained 6 bases not matched to a gene. Looked up from germline, CDR1 is GTSNPN and CDR2 is SVGIG (reference sequence). The CDR3 sequence is 15 residues long.